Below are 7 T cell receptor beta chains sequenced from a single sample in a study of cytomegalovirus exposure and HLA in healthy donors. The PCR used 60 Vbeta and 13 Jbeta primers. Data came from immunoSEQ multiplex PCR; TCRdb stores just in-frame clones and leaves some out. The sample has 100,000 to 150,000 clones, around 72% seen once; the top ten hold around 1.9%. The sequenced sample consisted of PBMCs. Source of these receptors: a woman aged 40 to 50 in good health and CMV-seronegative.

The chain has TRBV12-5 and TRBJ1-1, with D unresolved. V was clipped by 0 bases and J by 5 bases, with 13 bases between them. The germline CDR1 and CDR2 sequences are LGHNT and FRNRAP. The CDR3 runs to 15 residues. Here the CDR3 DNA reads TGTGCTAGTGGTTTGGTACGGGGTGGAGAGACTGAAGCTTTCTTT. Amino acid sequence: CASGLVRGGETEAFF.

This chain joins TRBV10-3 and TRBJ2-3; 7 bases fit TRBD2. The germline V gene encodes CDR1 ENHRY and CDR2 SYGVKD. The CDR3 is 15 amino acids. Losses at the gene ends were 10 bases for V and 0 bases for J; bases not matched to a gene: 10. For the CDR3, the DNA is TGTGCCACCAGAGCCCTAGCGGTGAGCACAGATACGCAGTATTTT. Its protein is CATRALAVSTDTQYF.

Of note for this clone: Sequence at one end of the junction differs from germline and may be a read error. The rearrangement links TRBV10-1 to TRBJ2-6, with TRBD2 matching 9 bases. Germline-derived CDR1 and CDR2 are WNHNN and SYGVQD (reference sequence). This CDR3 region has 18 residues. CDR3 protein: CASEWPSGTRSGANGLTF. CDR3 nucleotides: TGCGCCAGCGAGTGGCCTAGCGGGACCCGCTCTGGGGCCAACGGCCTGACTTTC.

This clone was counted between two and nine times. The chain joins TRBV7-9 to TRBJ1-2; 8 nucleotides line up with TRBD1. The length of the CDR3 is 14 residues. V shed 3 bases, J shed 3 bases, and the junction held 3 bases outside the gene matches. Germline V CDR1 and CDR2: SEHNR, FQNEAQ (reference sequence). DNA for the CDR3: TGTGCCAGCAGCTTCCAGGGGGCTGACTATGGCTACACCTTC. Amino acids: CASSFQGADYGYTF.

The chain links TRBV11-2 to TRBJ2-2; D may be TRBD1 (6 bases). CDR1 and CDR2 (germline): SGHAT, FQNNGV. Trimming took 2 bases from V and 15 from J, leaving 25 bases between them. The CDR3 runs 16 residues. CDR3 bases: TGTGCCAGCAGCTTACCTGGGACAAATCATCGCCAAGGATTGTTTTTT. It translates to CASSLPGTNHRQGLFF.

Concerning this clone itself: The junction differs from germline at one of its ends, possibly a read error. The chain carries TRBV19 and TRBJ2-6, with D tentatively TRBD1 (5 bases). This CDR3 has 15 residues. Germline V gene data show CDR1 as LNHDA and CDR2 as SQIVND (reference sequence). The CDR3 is CASSIDHSGANGLTF. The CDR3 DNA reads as TGTGCCAGTAGTATTGATCACTCTGGGGCCAACGGCCTGACTTTC.

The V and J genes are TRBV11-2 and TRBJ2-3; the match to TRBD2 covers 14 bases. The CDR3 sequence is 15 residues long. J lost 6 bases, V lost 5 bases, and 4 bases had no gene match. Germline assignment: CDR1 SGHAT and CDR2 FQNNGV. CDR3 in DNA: TGTGCCAGCAGCGGGGGACTAGCGGGGGAGGATACGCAGTATTTT. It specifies CASSGGLAGEDTQYF.